This T cell receptor beta chain was recorded in a study of T-cell memory formation after mild COVID-19. Looking at the study overall: TCR clusters largely stayed donor specific.

About this clonotype: Its cognate antigen is unknown.

CDR3 length equals 11 residues. Trimming stripped 10 bases from V and 1 base from J, with 5 bases between. Germline-derived CDR1 and CDR2 are SEHNR and FQNEAQ (reference sequence). Findings of the study overall: CM and EM subsets held most contracting CD4+ clones; EMRA held CD8+ ones. In pre-infection memory, a portion of responding clones appeared, which suggested that cross-reactive memory joined.

cDNA libraries for TCR alpha and TCR beta, carrying sample barcodes and UMIs, came from 5'RACE with constant-segment primers. MiXCR was run by TCRdb on the 5' RACE reads, yielding one entry per CDR3 protein. The sample has hundreds of thousands of distinct CDR3 sequences, about a sixth seen once. V is TRBV7-9 and J is TRBJ1-3; no firm D call. This TCR was recovered from an adult woman who had mild COVID-19 (a few samples of this study predate the infection). Cell type and time point are not known. The sample comprised PBMCs or a T cell subset sorted from them (not recorded which). CDR3 DNA: TGTGCCACCTTATCTGGAAACACCATATATTTT. Protein: CATLSGNTIYF.